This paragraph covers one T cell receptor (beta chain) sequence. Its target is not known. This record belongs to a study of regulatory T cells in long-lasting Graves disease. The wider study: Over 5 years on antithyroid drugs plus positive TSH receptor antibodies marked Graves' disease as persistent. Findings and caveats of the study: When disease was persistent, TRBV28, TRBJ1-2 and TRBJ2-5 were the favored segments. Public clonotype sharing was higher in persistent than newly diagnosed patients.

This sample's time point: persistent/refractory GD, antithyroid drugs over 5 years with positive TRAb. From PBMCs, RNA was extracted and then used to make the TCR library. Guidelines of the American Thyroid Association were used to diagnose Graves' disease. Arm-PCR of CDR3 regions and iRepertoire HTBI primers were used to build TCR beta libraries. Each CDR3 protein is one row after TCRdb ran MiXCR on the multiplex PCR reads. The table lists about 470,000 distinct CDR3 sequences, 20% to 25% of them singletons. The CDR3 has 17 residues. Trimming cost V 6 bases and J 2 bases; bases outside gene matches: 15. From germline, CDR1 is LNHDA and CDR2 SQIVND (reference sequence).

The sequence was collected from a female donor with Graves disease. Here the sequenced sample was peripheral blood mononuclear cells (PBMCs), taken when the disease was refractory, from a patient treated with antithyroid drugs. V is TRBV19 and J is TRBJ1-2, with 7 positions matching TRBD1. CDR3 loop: CASRTPGQKKINYGYTF. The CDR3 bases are TGTGCCAGTAGAACCCCGGGACAGAAAAAGATCAACTATGGCTACACCTTC.